The 3 T cell receptor beta chains below all came from one sample that was sequenced in a study of blood T cell repertoires in COVID-19. Profiling relied on immunoSEQ multiplex PCR, and the TCRdb table lists in-frame clones only, not all of them. The sample lists 60,000 to 85,000 clones; roughly 81% were seen once. The sequenced material came from peripheral blood. All receptors derive from a man between 70 and 80 years old with acute or convalescent COVID-19.

The chain carries TRBV11-2 and TRBJ2-1, with D maybe TRBD2 (5 bases). CDR1 SGHAT and CDR2 FQNNGV come from the germline V gene. This CDR3 has 17 residues. V shed 1 base and J shed 3 bases, with 16 bases lying between them. Written as DNA, the CDR3 is TGTGCCAGCAGCTTAGGATCCGCCGGGGAAGACTACAATGAGCAGTTCTTC. Protein: CASSLGSAGEDYNEQFF.

The chain employs TRBV5-1 and TRBJ1-4; D remains unclear. Germline V gene sequence: CDR1 SGHRS, CDR2 YFSETQ. V dropped 0 bases and J dropped 7 bases, with 13 bases sitting between them. The CDR3 loop spans 15 amino acids. CDR3: CASSLDEARGEKLFF. The DNA for the CDR3 is TGCGCCAGCAGCTTGGATGAGGCCCGGGGTGAAAAACTGTTTTTT.

The sample holds one count of this clone. A read error may account for a junction end that differs from germline. This sequence joins TRBV12-3 or TRBV12-4 and TRBJ1-4; perhaps TRBD1 as D (5 bases). CDR3 length: 11 amino acids. CDR3 in DNA: TGTGCCAGCAGTTTAGGGGGCCACGCGGAGTTT. Amino acids: CASSLGGHAEF.